This TCR beta chain was sequenced during a study of Ad26.COV2.S vaccination and SARS-CoV-2 variants. The CDR3 totals 13 residues. V dropped 5 bases and J dropped 3; count of bases not matched to a gene: 1. Treatment specified: around 19 received Ad26.COV2.S at low or high dose, single or two shots; about 5 received placebo; per-sample allocation not given. Sample collection was performed on day 63 after the first vaccine or placebo injection. Repertoires were generated with immunoSEQ multiplex PCR, while TCRdb's copy carries only in-frame clones and drops some. The data hold hundreds of thousands of clones, with 70% to 90% observed a single time.

The chain has TRBV12-3 or TRBV12-4 and TRBJ2-1; 7 bases map to TRBD2. The sample was peripheral blood, taken in a trial of Ad26.COV2.S vaccine versus placebo. The source of this sequence is a person aged 18-65 years who received the Ad26.COV2.S COVID-19 vaccine or a placebo. As DNA, the CDR3 is TGTGCCAGCAGTGGGGACTACTACAATGAGCAGTTCTTC. Protein: CASSGDYYNEQFF.